The subject of this entry is one T cell receptor (beta chain). Its antigen is as yet unknown. The sample comes from a study of T cells after yellow fever vaccination. Study in general: Low-cell-number fractions underwent preparation using SMART-Seq v4 Ultra Low Input. Regarding the study as a whole: Re-detected after boosting: most primary clones, around 96% of CD4 and roughly 88% of CD8. A limited proportion of clonotypes was detected within both the CD4 and CD8 compartments.

The CDR3 loop spans 15 amino acids. V was clipped by 2 bases and J by 5 bases, with 16 bases between them. CDR1 is SGHRS, CDR2 YFSETQ, per germline. By 5'RACE template switching, TCR cDNA was produced, with a universal primer site and UMIs added in the process. In TCRdb, the 5' RACE reads were re-called with MiXCR into one record per CDR3 protein. This table holds 500,000 to 650,000 distinct CDR3 sequences, about 17% found once. The receptor was isolated from a man in his late teens or twenties who received the YFV17D yellow fever vaccine. The input for sequencing was PBMCs, taken 5 days after the first yellow fever vaccination. This chain uses TRBV5-1 with TRBJ2-5; D unresolved. CDR3 nucleotides: TGCGCCAGCAGCTTCCAATCTGCCCTGGGGGAGACCCAGTACTTC. Encoded protein: CASSFQSALGETQYF.